Following are 30 T cell receptor beta chains from one sample sequenced in a study of blood T cell repertoires in COVID-19. This table comes from immunoSEQ multiplex PCR, and its TCRdb copy is limited to in-frame clones, with some not included. Of about 160,000 clones listed, 85% to 95% are singletons. The specimen was peripheral blood. The receptors derive from a woman aged 50 to 65 with acute or convalescent COVID-19.

The chain combines TRBV3-1 (or the pseudogene TRBV3-2) with TRBJ1-1; D gene ambiguous. Germline loops: CDR1 LGHDT, CDR2 YNNKEL (reference sequence). This CDR3 is 14 amino acids long. V shed 0 bases and J shed 1 base, with 6 bases lying between them. CDR3: CASSQEAGNTEAFF. CDR3 bases: TGTGCCAGCAGCCAAGAGGCGGGGAACACTGAAGCTTTCTTT.

This chain connects TRBV19 to TRBJ1-1; TRBD1 aligns across 7 bases. This CDR3 has 14 amino acids. Germline assignment: CDR1 LNHDA and CDR2 SQIVND (reference sequence). With V trimmed by 0 bases and J by 4 bases, 2 bases remained unmatched. CDR3 DNA sequence: TGTGCCAGTAGTATAGACAGGGGGACCACTGAAGCTTTCTTT. As protein: CASSIDRGTTEAFF.

The chain employs TRBV4-1 and TRBJ1-2; the match to TRBD1 covers 7 bases. Looked up from germline, CDR1 is MGHRA and CDR2 is YSYEKL. This CDR3 has 16 residues. The junction had 11 bases not matched to a gene; V was cut back by 5 bases and J by 2 bases. The CDR3 is CASSDSGEGGNYGYTF. Here the CDR3 DNA reads TGCGCCAGCAGCGATAGTGGTGAAGGGGGCAACTATGGCTACACCTTC.

In its sample, this clone was seen once. The rearrangement links TRBV19 to TRBJ1-2; D may be TRBD1 (5 bases). Trimming stripped 3 bases from V and 1 base from J, with 15 bases between. Germline-derived CDR1 and CDR2 are LNHDA and SQIVND (reference sequence). This CDR3 spans 16 amino acids. Written as DNA, the CDR3 is TGTGCCAGTAGTATTATCGCAGGGATCGGTAACTATGGCTACACCTTC. Amino acids: CASSIIAGIGNYGYTF.

The V and J genes are TRBV18 and TRBJ2-7; tentatively, D is TRBD2 (6 bases). Per germline, CDR1 KGHSH and CDR2 LQKENI. The length of the CDR3 is 17 residues. Deletions cut 2 bases from V and 2 bases from J, with 19 bases between. The CDR3 nucleotides are TGTGCCAGCTCACCATTAGTCGGAGGGACGGAAGCCTACGAGCAGTACTTC. It specifies CASSPLVGGTEAYEQYF.

The chain employs TRBV12-3 or TRBV12-4 and TRBJ1-6, with D unresolved. This CDR3 comprises 12 residues. Trimming removed 4 bases from V and 9 bases from J, with 7 bases in between. This CDR3 reads CASSYSGSPLHF. The CDR3, as DNA: TGTGCCAGCAGTTACTCAGGTTCACCCCTCCACTTT.

V gene TRBV5-4 combines with J gene TRBJ2-2; perhaps TRBD1 as D (5 bases). This CDR3 has 16 amino acids. Germline V gene lookup returns CDR1 SGHNT and CDR2 YYREEE (reference sequence). Trimming left V 0 bases short and J 5 bases short, with 14 bases between. The CDR3 DNA is TGTGCCAGCAGCTTGGAAGGTGGGGCAGAAACCGGGGAGCTGTTTTTT. Its protein is CASSLEGGAETGELFF.

This chain uses TRBV9 with TRBJ1-1; 8 nucleotides align to TRBD1. Germline trimming cut 0 bases from V and 3 bases from J; bases unmatched to any gene: 1. Germline V gene sequence: CDR1 SGDLS, CDR2 YYNGEE. This CDR3 spans 14 amino acids. The CDR3 here is CASSVETGDTEAFF. As DNA, the CDR3 is TGTGCCAGCAGCGTAGAGACAGGGGACACTGAAGCTTTCTTT.

CDR3 sequence (DNA): TGTGCCATCAGTGAGTACTTCTCCTCCGGACAGGGGGAAGAAGAGCAGTACTTC. The encoded protein is CAISEYFSSGQGEEEQYF. This rearrangement joins TRBV10-3 to TRBJ2-7; 10 positions match TRBD1. V lost 1 base and J lost 7; bases outside the gene matches: 16. The CDR3 is 18 amino acids. Germline V gives CDR1 ENHRY, CDR2 SYGVKD.

CDR3 nucleotide sequence: TGTGCCAGCAGCTCCATACCGGGCTCTGGGGCCAACGTCCTGACTTTC. Encoded protein: CASSSIPGSGANVLTF. V and J are TRBV7-9 and TRBJ2-6; D remains ambiguous. Trimming removed 4 bases at V and 0 bases at J, with 10 bases between. Germline lookup yields CDR1 SEHNR and CDR2 FQNEAQ (reference sequence). The CDR3 sequence is 16 residues long.

The chain is built from TRBV3-1 (or the pseudogene TRBV3-2) and TRBJ2-7, with 10 positions matching TRBD2. V lost 4 bases and J lost 7; bases outside the gene matches: 10. The CDR3 loop spans 15 amino acids. Germline CDR1 reads LGHDT; CDR2 reads YNNKEL (reference sequence). The CDR3 protein is CASSPPLAGEGEQYF. CDR3 nucleotide sequence: TGTGCCAGCAGCCCGCCGCTAGCGGGAGAGGGGGAGCAGTACTTC.

V usage is TRBV2 and J usage is TRBJ1-2, with 8 bases that match TRBD1. The CDR3 has 14 amino acids. V lost 2 bases to trimming and J lost 4 bases; unmatched junction nucleotides: 3. The germline V gene has CDR1 SNHLY and CDR2 FYNNEI. CDR3 sequence (DNA): TGTGCCAGCAGTGAAATGGACAGGGCCTATGGCTACACCTTC. It encodes CASSEMDRAYGYTF.

The V call is TRBV30, the J call TRBJ1-2; 9 bases line up with TRBD1. Germline V lookup: CDR1 GTSNPN, CDR2 SVGIG (reference sequence). V shed 0 bases, J shed 8 bases, and the junction held 10 bases outside the gene matches. This CDR3 comprises 15 residues. DNA of the CDR3: TGTGCCTGGAGTGTTGCCGGGACAGGGCCAAAAGGCTACACCTTC. This sequence encodes CAWSVAGTGPKGYTF.

The table lists this clone with a few counts. V gene TRBV5-1 combines with J gene TRBJ1-1; the D is unclear. V gave up 0 bases and J gave up 1 base, with 7 bases separating them. This CDR3 spans 14 amino acids. The germline V gene encodes CDR1 SGHRS and CDR2 YFSETQ. The CDR3 loop is CASSLAQTNTEAFF. Here the CDR3 DNA reads TGCGCCAGCAGCTTGGCACAGACGAACACTGAAGCTTTCTTT.

This clone has a handful of counts. The chain joins TRBV15 to TRBJ2-5; 7 bases agree with TRBD2. From germline, CDR1 is LNHNV and CDR2 YYDKDF (reference sequence). V lost 0 bases and J lost 3; bases outside the gene matches: 4. The CDR3 consists of 15 residues. CDR3 region: CATSRDPSGEETQYF. The CDR3 DNA reads as TGTGCCACCAGCAGAGATCCCAGCGGGGAAGAGACCCAGTACTTC.

This clone was counted a single time. This sequence joins TRBV5-4 and TRBJ2-1, with D tentatively TRBD1 (6 bases). The ends were cut back, 0 bases at V and 4 bases at J, with 11 bases in the middle. Germline values: CDR1 SGHNT, CDR2 YYREEE (reference sequence). This CDR3 is 15 amino acids long. Here the CDR3 DNA reads TGTGCCAGCAGCTTGGATTGGGGGCCGTACAATGAGCAGTTCTTC. Amino acids: CASSLDWGPYNEQFF. Looking up the rest from reference TRBV5-4 and TRBJ2-1 gives the full variable domain: ETGVTQSPTHLIKTRGQQVTLRCSSQSGHNTVSWYQQALGQGPQFIFQYYREEENGRGNFPPRFSGLQFPNYSSELNVNALELDDSALYLCASSLDWGPYNEQFFGPGTRLTVL.

This chain uses TRBV30 with TRBJ1-2, with D tentatively TRBD1 (5 bases). From germline, CDR1 is GTSNPN and CDR2 SVGIG (reference sequence). CDR3 length equals 13 residues. V was cut by 4 bases and J by 4 bases, with 13 bases left in between. The CDR3 is CAWTGAVSYGYTF. The CDR3 nucleotides are TGTGCCTGGACTGGGGCGGTGAGCTATGGCTACACCTTC.

This clone was counted once. In nucleotides, the CDR3 is TGTGCCAGCAGTGTCTTCTCTGGAAACACCATATATTTT. Its protein product is CASSVFSGNTIYF. V usage is TRBV12-3 or TRBV12-4 and J usage is TRBJ1-3, with unresolved D. The CDR3 length is 13 residues. Between the trimmed V and J ends, which lost 5 bases and 0 bases, there was a span of 5 bases.

The chain employs TRBV1 and TRBJ1-1. TRBV1 is assigned pseudogene status. The CDR3 extends over 16 amino acids. CDR3 residues: CTSSQEARVGDTEAFF. The CDR3 nucleotides are TGCACCAGCAGCCAAGAAGCGAGGGTCGGGGACACTGAAGCTTTCTTT.

The chain couples TRBV11-2 to TRBJ1-5; D is perhaps TRBD1 (6 bases). CDR3 length: 15 residues. The V gene's germline CDR1 is SGHAT and CDR2 FQNNGV. The V end lost 4 bases, the J end lost 0 bases, and 10 bases lay between the germline ends. CDR3 sequence (DNA): TGTGCCAGCAGCTGGACAGATAATAGCAATCAGCCCCAGCATTTT. Translated, it gives CASSWTDNSNQPQHF.

This chain uses TRBV5-1 with TRBJ1-1; D not certain. The CDR3 spans 13 residues. Per germline, CDR1 SGHRS and CDR2 YFSETQ. The V end lost 0 bases, the J end lost 4 bases, and 7 bases lay between the germline ends. CDR3 sequence reads: CASSLASGTEAFF. In nucleotides, the CDR3 is TGCGCCAGCAGCTTGGCTTCCGGCACTGAAGCTTTCTTT. Drawing the rest from reference TRBV5-1 and TRBJ1-1, the complete variable domain is KAGVTQTPRYLIKTRGQQVTLSCSPISGHRSVSWYQQTPGQGLQFLFEYFSETQRNKGNFPGRFSGRQFSNSRSEMNVSTLELGDSALYLCASSLASGTEAFFGQGTRLTVV.

This chain uses TRBV30 with TRBJ2-1; 9 nucleotides match TRBD1. After removal of 2 bases from V and 4 bases from J, the junction contained 6 bases not matched to a gene. Germline assignment: CDR1 GTSNPN and CDR2 SVGIG (reference sequence). The CDR3 is 15 residues long. CDR3: CAWSNRDREYNEQFF. The CDR3 DNA is TGTGCCTGGAGTAACCGGGACAGGGAATACAATGAGCAGTTCTTC. Combining the CDR3 with reference TRBV30 and TRBJ2-1 gives the whole variable domain SQTIHQWPATLVQPVGSPLSLECTVEGTSNPNLYWYRQAAGRGLQLLFYSVGIGQISSEVPQNLSASRPQDRQFILSSKKLLLSDSGFYLCAWSNRDREYNEQFFGPGTRLTVL.

The chain has TRBV25-1 and TRBJ1-2; D gene unclear. The germline CDR1 and CDR2 sequences are MGHDK and SYGVNS. Trimming took 8 bases from V and 0 from J, leaving 10 bases between them. The CDR3 covers 13 residues. CDR3 nucleotides: TGTGCCAGCGTGGGCCTCGCTAACTATGGCTACACCTTC. It specifies CASVGLANYGYTF.

This clone came up once. The genes are TRBV19 and TRBJ2-5; TRBD2 might be the D (6 bases). The V and J ends lost 10 bases and 8 bases respectively, with 17 bases between them. Germline CDR1 LNHDA, CDR2 SQIVND (reference sequence). CDR3 length equals 12 residues. The CDR3 spells CATEGDSETQYF. CDR3 bases: TGTGCCACCGAAGGGGACTCCGAAACCCAGTACTTC.

The rearrangement links TRBV28 to TRBJ2-7; D is perhaps TRBD1 (6 bases). V lost 2 bases to trimming and J lost 1 base, with 18 bases between them. CDR3 length: 17 residues. The germline V gene has CDR1 MDHEN and CDR2 SYDVKM. The CDR3 DNA sequence: TGTGCCAGCAGTTTAAATAGAGGGGGAGCTGGGTCCTACGAGCAGTACTTC. Protein: CASSLNRGGAGSYEQYF.

This clone has a single count. V is TRBV30 and J is TRBJ1-1, with a possible D match to TRBD1 (5 bases). With 0 bases removed from V and 6 bases from J, the gap between germline ends came to 11 bases. The CDR3 totals 13 residues. Per the germline V gene, CDR1 is GTSNPN and CDR2 is SVGIG (reference sequence). As DNA, the CDR3 is TGTGCCTGGAGTGTAGACGGGGGAGCTGAAGCTTTCTTT. Encoded protein: CAWSVDGGAEAFF.

The chain couples TRBV29-1 to TRBJ1-4; TRBD1 agrees at 10 bases. V shed 3 bases and J 7 bases; nucleotides not matched to a gene: 5. Germline lookup yields CDR1 SQVTM and CDR2 ANQGSEA. The CDR3 extends over 14 amino acids. The CDR3 DNA sequence: TGCAGCGTTGAGGGAGGACAGGGGGGTGAAAAACTGTTTTTT. Its protein is CSVEGGQGGEKLFF.

V is TRBV3-1 (or the pseudogene TRBV3-2) and J is TRBJ2-2, with D possibly matching TRBD2 (7 bases). This CDR3 is 17 amino acids long. Germline CDR1 LGHDT, CDR2 YNNKEL (reference sequence). The V gene lost 3 bases and the J gene lost 4 bases, with 18 bases spanning the gap. CDR3 region: CASSQGWGGPSTGELFF. The CDR3 nucleotides are TGTGCCAGCAGCCAGGGCTGGGGGGGGCCCTCCACCGGGGAGCTGTTTTTT.

The gene calls are TRBV6-6 and TRBJ2-1; 8 bases fit TRBD2. Trimming removed 7 bases from V and 6 bases from J; junction bases left unmatched: 14. Per germline, CDR1 MNHNY and CDR2 SVGAGI (reference sequence). The CDR3 sequence is 16 residues long. The CDR3 sequence is CASMDGGGILRNEQFF. The CDR3 DNA reads TGTGCCAGCATGGATGGCGGGGGGATTCTGCGCAATGAGCAGTTCTTC.

The chain combines TRBV3-1 (or the pseudogene TRBV3-2) with TRBJ2-1; the D gene is possibly TRBD1 (7 bases). The CDR3 is 13 residues long. Germline CDR1 reads LGHDT; CDR2 reads YNNKEL (reference sequence). The V gene lost 8 bases and the J gene lost 6 bases, with 14 bases spanning the gap. CDR3 coding DNA: TGTGCCAGCTTGTCTCAGGGGGGCAATGAGCAGTTCTTC. It yields the protein CASLSQGGNEQFF.